The sequence of this T cell receptor (beta chain) was determined in a study of blood T cell repertoires in COVID-19. Study-level information: The United States, Italy and Spain were the sources of the acute and convalescent COVID-19 samples. Sources were T cells, B-cell-depleted T cells, or PBMCs; the material itself was cDNA or gDNA.

Germline-derived CDR1 and CDR2 are GTSNPN and SVGIG (reference sequence). The CDR3 has 19 amino acids. V trimming: 2 bases; J trimming: 7 bases; junction bases outside the gene matches: 20. Original processing notes: For nucleated cells, counts were estimated from reference gene primer amplification. Assay used: immunoSEQ multiplex PCR; TCRdb lists only in-frame clones, some missing. That table supplies the V and J calls and clone size; D and trimming were determined from the DNA. The table lists about 430,000 clones, about 90% of them singletons. Seattle researchers signed up patients amid active infection and tracked them longitudinally.

The sequencing sample was made of peripheral blood. The chain uses TRBV30 and TRBJ2-1; 10 nucleotides agree with TRBD2. The sequence was collected from a man younger than 30 with COVID-19, enrolled during active disease. Written as DNA, the CDR3 is TGTGCCTGGAGTAAAGGGCCAGCGGGGGGGCCCTTTGTCACGAATGAGCAGTTCTTC. Its protein product is CAWSKGPAGGPFVTNEQFF.